This entry lists 12 T cell receptor beta chains sequenced from one sample in a study of cytotoxic CD8 clonotypes in ibrutinib-treated CLL. Libraries were prepared by immunoSEQ multiplex PCR; TCRdb keeps only in-frame clonotypes and omits some of them. Here the sample spans around 160,000 clones, roughly 84% being singletons. The starting material was PBMCs, obtained at disease progression, from a patient treated with ibrutinib. The receptor source for this set is a human donor with chronic lymphocytic leukemia.

This chain joins TRBV27 and TRBJ2-1; D gene uncertain. The ends were cut back, 7 bases at V and 9 bases at J, with 16 bases in the middle. Per germline, CDR1 MNHEY and CDR2 SMNVEV (reference sequence). The CDR3 contains 13 residues. In DNA, the CDR3 is TGTGCCAGCACCACAGTAAGATCGGGTGAGCAGTTCTTC. As protein: CASTTVRSGEQFF.

This chain connects TRBV9 to TRBJ2-7; possible D gene TRBD1, 5 bases. The CDR3 contains 15 residues. Trimming cost V 0 bases and J 0 bases, with 10 bases left between them. CDR1 and CDR2 (germline): SGDLS, YYNGEE. The CDR3 DNA sequence: TGTGCCAGCAGCGTAGAAGGGGTTAGCTCCTACGAGCAGTACTTC. Translation: CASSVEGVSSYEQYF.

CDR3 in amino acids: CASSQEGSIGANEKLFF. CDR3 nucleotide sequence: TGCGCCAGCAGCCAAGAGGGCAGCATTGGGGCTAATGAAAAACTGTTTTTT. V and J are TRBV4-3 and TRBJ1-4; D call uncertain. This CDR3 has 17 residues. Germline lookup yields CDR1 LGHNA and CDR2 YSLEER. Trimming removed 0 bases from V and 3 bases from J, with 14 bases in between.

This sequence joins TRBV4-1 and TRBJ2-7, with D unclear. CDR1 is MGHRA, CDR2 YSYEKL, per germline. V was cut by 4 bases and J by 0 bases, with 16 bases left in between. The CDR3 sequence is 16 residues long. The CDR3 region is CASSPDGVGNSYEQYF. CDR3 DNA: TGCGCCAGCAGCCCAGATGGGGTTGGGAACTCCTACGAGCAGTACTTC.

This chain joins TRBV5-1 and TRBJ1-2, with D tentatively TRBD1 (5 bases). CDR3 length equals 14 residues. In germline, CDR1 is SGHRS, CDR2 YFSETQ. V was pared by 0 bases and J by 4 bases, with 10 bases between. CDR3 sequence: CASSLEQGSYGYTF. The CDR3 region has the DNA TGCGCCAGCAGCTTGGAGCAGGGCAGCTATGGCTACACCTTC. Full variable domain (missing parts from reference TRBV5-1 and TRBJ1-2): KAGVTQTPRYLIKTRGQQVTLSCSPISGHRSVSWYQQTPGQGLQFLFEYFSETQRNKGNFPGRFSGRQFSNSRSEMNVSTLELGDSALYLCASSLEQGSYGYTFGSGTRLTVV.

The chain has TRBV12-5 and TRBJ2-3, with unresolved D. The V and J ends lost 7 bases and 1 base respectively, with 6 bases between them. In germline, CDR1 is LGHNT, CDR2 FRNRAP. The CDR3 is 12 amino acids. The CDR3 DNA reads as TGTGCTAGTGCCTGGGGCACAGATACGCAGTATTTT. Translation gives CASAWGTDTQYF.

This clone was detected once. The rearrangement joins TRBV4-2 to TRBJ2-7; 9 nucleotides line up with TRBD2. The CDR3 is 16 residues long. Germline values: CDR1 LGHNA, CDR2 YNFKEQ. Losses at the gene ends were 5 bases for V and 1 base for J; bases not matched to a gene: 9. CDR3 coding DNA: TGTGCCAGCAGCTATCATAGCGGGAGTGGTTCCTACGAGCAGTACTTC. Amino acids: CASSYHSGSGSYEQYF.

This clone was counted once. The chain employs TRBV12-5 and TRBJ2-3, with 11 bases aligning to TRBD1. The trim removed 1 base at V and 7 bases at J, leaving 10 bases unmatched. CDR3 size: 17 residues. Germline loops: CDR1 LGHNT, CDR2 FRNRAP. The DNA of the CDR3 is TGTGCTAGTGGTTTGGCTCTCCGGGACAGGGGGGAAAATACGCAGTATTTT. Translated: CASGLALRDRGENTQYF.

The J gene is TRBJ2-1, the V gene TRBV9; 13 bases align to TRBD2. The CDR3 length is 18 residues. The germline V gene encodes CDR1 SGDLS and CDR2 YYNGEE. V was clipped by 2 bases and J by 5 bases; unmatched bases: 10. CDR3 region: CASSVIPQTSGGNNEQFF. In DNA, the CDR3 is TGTGCCAGCAGCGTTATCCCCCAGACTAGCGGGGGGAACAATGAGCAGTTCTTC.

The chain uses TRBV5-1 and TRBJ2-3; D is perhaps TRBD1 or TRBD2 (5 bases each). V was pared by 4 bases and J by 3 bases, with 15 bases between. This CDR3 is built from 15 residues. The germline V gene has CDR1 SGHRS and CDR2 YFSETQ. CDR3 in amino acids: CASSVGTRITDTQYF. Written as DNA, the CDR3 is TGCGCCAGCAGCGTCGGGACGCGGATTACAGATACGCAGTATTTT. The entire variable domain, with the rest obtained from reference TRBV5-1 and TRBJ2-3, is as follows: KAGVTQTPRYLIKTRGQQVTLSCSPISGHRSVSWYQQTPGQGLQFLFEYFSETQRNKGNFPGRFSGRQFSNSRSEMNVSTLELGDSALYLCASSVGTRITDTQYFGPGTRLTVL.

The rearrangement uses TRBV2 and TRBJ2-7; TRBD2 matches at 7 bases. The CDR3 consists of 15 residues. V gave up 3 bases and J gave up 2 bases; unmatched junction bases: 7. Germline V gene lookup returns CDR1 SNHLY and CDR2 FYNNEI. The CDR3 region has the DNA TGTGCCAGCAGTGATCCGGGACTATTCGCCTACGAGCAGTACTTC. This gives the protein CASSDPGLFAYEQYF.

For this clone: Other DNA variants within this sample encode the same CDR3. J is TRBJ2-7 and V is TRBV9, with D possibly being TRBD1 or TRBD2 (5 bases each). The V and J ends lost 0 bases and 4 bases respectively, with 11 bases between them. This CDR3 comprises 14 residues. Germline CDR1 and CDR2: SGDLS and YYNGEE. The CDR3 DNA reads as TGTGCCAGCAGCGTAGTAGCAGGGAGTTACGAGCAGTACTTC. It codes for CASSVVAGSYEQYF.